This TCR beta chain was identified during a study of shared clonotypes between healthy human individuals. In regard to this clone: At the DNA level, this CDR3 is encoded by other sequences in the same sample as well.

Assay execution took place at the deep level. Produced via immunoSEQ multiplex PCR; TCRdb's table is partial and in-frame only. This sample has a few million clones, with more than 90% found just once. The CDR3 sequence is 14 residues long. The V end was cut by 5 bases, the J end by 2 bases, with 9 bases between. From germline, CDR1 is MDHEN and CDR2 SYDVKM. Sequences were obtained from naive CD4+ T cells sorted from blood. Regarding subset: CD45RA+ positively selected. The chain combines TRBV28 with TRBJ1-4; D is possibly TRBD1 (6 bases). This clonotype originated in a man between 18 and 35 years old in good health. The CDR3 nucleotides read TGTGCCAGCAGTACAGGGACGACTAATGAAAAACTGTTTTTT. Its translation is CASSTGTTNEKLFF.